This T cell receptor (beta chain) was obtained from a study of blood T cell repertoires in COVID-19. The CDR3 contains 16 residues. Trimming removed 5 bases at V and 3 bases at J, with 17 bases between. From germline, CDR1 is MNHEY and CDR2 SMNVEV (reference sequence). Assay: immunoSEQ multiplex PCR; the TCRdb copy retains only in-frame clones and omits some. The sample lists 100,000 to 150,000 clones; roughly 86% were seen once. The rearrangement joins TRBV27 to TRBJ2-4; D uncertain. This TCR was recovered from a woman aged 55-75 years with acute or convalescent COVID-19. Source material: peripheral blood. The CDR3 loop reads CASSPEAVFGKNIQYF. The CDR3 nucleotides read TGTGCCAGCAGTCCAGAGGCCGTGTTTGGCAAAAACATTCAGTACTTC.